This T cell receptor (beta chain) was captured in a study of patients and donors after allogeneic stem cell transplantation. TCRdb processed the RT-PCR reads anew with MiXCR; each CDR3 protein has one entry. The data contain about 110,000 distinct CDR3 sequences, approximately 40% of them singletons. This CDR3 spans 14 amino acids. V was trimmed by 3 bases and J by 2 bases, leaving 12 bases between them. Germline assignment: CDR1 SGHRS and CDR2 YFSETQ. This chain connects TRBV5-1 to TRBJ2-7, with D possibly matching TRBD2 (6 bases). The clonotype originates from a human donor who was either an allogeneic HSCT recipient or a stem cell or donor lymphocyte infusion donor (not recorded which). It is not recorded whose cells these are; they may come from a transplant donor. The sample was blood, either unsorted or a sorted T cell fraction (not recorded which). This chain's CDR3 is CASSSSGWTYEQYF. For the CDR3, the DNA is TGCGCCAGCAGCTCCAGCGGGTGGACCTACGAGCAGTACTTC.